This TCR beta chain was identified in a study of blood T cell repertoires in COVID-19. The wider study: Samples taken during acute and convalescent COVID-19 were collected in the United States, Italy and Spain.

Those enrolled, adults aged roughly 18 to 89 years, came from about two dozen US areas. Symptom resolution, clearance, or two negative PCRs marked donors in Cohort 3 as recovered. Trimming cost V 6 bases and J 3 bases; bases outside gene matches: 7. Germline CDR1 reads SQVTM; CDR2 reads ANQGSEA. This CDR3 is built from 16 residues. Original methodology: Cell counts per sample came from amplifying reference gene primers. Method: immunoSEQ multiplex PCR; TCRdb's copy keeps in-frame clones and lacks some. The DNA was the basis for D and trimming; V, J and clone size are from that table. The sample yields some 350,000 clones, approximately 90% seen once.

Material: PBMCs or T cells enriched from blood (not recorded which). This TCR was sampled from a man between 18 and 29 years old who had recovered from COVID-19. The gene calls are TRBV29-1 and TRBJ2-1; TRBD2 matches 14 bases. The CDR3: CSVVGLAGANYNEQFF. The CDR3 bases are TGCAGCGTCGTGGGACTAGCGGGAGCCAACTACAATGAGCAGTTCTTC.